Listed here are 4 T cell receptor beta chains from one sample, sequenced in a study of blood T cell repertoires in COVID-19 (dated by TCRdb to 2018 to 2020). Libraries were built with the immunoSEQ multiplex PCR assay. Sourced from immuneACCESS, this table was stored by TCRdb with only in-frame sequences that have V and J called. A share of the clones is absent; for the studies checked, an unresolved V gene accounts for under half, and the remainder has no known explanation. This sample gives about 170,000 clones in total; roughly 90% of them show up just once. The ten most abundant clones make up about 4.9% of the sample. Sequenced: peripheral blood. These receptors all come from a man aged 18 to 29 with COVID-19, enrolled during active disease.

The chain carries TRBV6-6 and TRBJ2-7; no clear D. This CDR3 is built from 13 residues. V shed 4 bases and J shed 4 bases, with 11 bases lying between them. Looked up from germline, CDR1 is MNHNY and CDR2 is SVGAGI (reference sequence). The CDR3 DNA follows: TGTGCCAGCAGTTCCCAGCCCGGGTACGAGCAGTACTTC. Protein product: CASSSQPGYEQYF.

This rearrangement joins TRBV18 to TRBJ1-6; D might be TRBD1 (5 bases). The CDR3 has 15 residues. CDR1 and CDR2 from the germline V gene are KGHSH and LQKENI. V was shortened by 2 bases and J by 5 bases, with 10 bases between the two germline ends. The CDR3 region has the DNA TGTGCCAGCTCACCAGAGACAGCTGATAATTCACCCCTCCACTTT. This codes for CASSPETADNSPLHF.

The chain has TRBV20-1 and TRBJ2-7; D is unresolved. The CDR3 is made up of 10 amino acids. The V gene lost 8 bases and the J gene lost 6 bases, with 11 bases spanning the gap. Looked up from germline, CDR1 is DFQATT and CDR2 is SNEGSKA (reference sequence). Written as DNA, the CDR3 is TGCAGTATCTTCTCGGTCGAGCAGTACTTC. As protein: CSIFSVEQYF.

This rearrangement joins TRBV5-6 to TRBJ2-1; D is undetermined. The CDR3 covers 13 residues. The V gene lost 4 bases and the J gene lost 1 base, with 6 bases spanning the gap. Germline lookup yields CDR1 SGHDT and CDR2 YYEEEE. In nucleotides, the CDR3 is TGTGCCAGCAGCGTCGGGTCCTACAATGAGCAGTTCTTC. Translated: CASSVGSYNEQFF.